This T cell receptor (beta chain) was sequenced for a study of cytomegalovirus exposure and HLA in healthy donors. Each of the donors was a healthy bone marrow donor. The CDR3 has 13 amino acids. Germline V gene lookup returns CDR1 SEHNR and CDR2 FQNEAQ (reference sequence). The V gene lost 11 bases and the J gene lost 9 bases, with 17 bases spanning the gap. Both 60 Vbeta primers and 13 Jbeta primers went into the PCR. TCRdb keeps only in-frame clones here, not all; method: immunoSEQ multiplex PCR. The sample includes roughly 110,000 clones, over 70% seen only once; the top ten take around 2.4%. Sequences were obtained from PBMCs. This receptor was identified in a man between 25 and 39 years old in good health and CMV-seronegative. The chain links TRBV7-9 to TRBJ1-6, with TRBD1 as a possible D gene (5 bases). This CDR3 is CAVPGKGSSPLHF. The CDR3 DNA reads TGTGCCGTGCCCGGTAAGGGGTCTTCACCCCTCCACTTT.